These 15 T cell receptor beta chains were sequenced from one sample in a study of cytomegalovirus exposure and HLA in healthy donors. Method: immunoSEQ multiplex PCR; TCRdb's copy keeps in-frame clones and lacks some. This sample has more than 300,000 clones; more than 80% occur once, and the top ten carry roughly 0.83%. The specimen was PBMCs. The source of these receptors is a woman younger than 30 in good health and CMV-seronegative.

Worth noting for this clone: The junction differs from germline at one of its ends, possibly a read error. V is TRBV2 and J is TRBJ1-3; no firm D call. The CDR3 runs to 14 residues. Germline V CDR1 and CDR2: SNHLY, FYNNEI. CDR3 protein: CASNQPDSRNTIYF. DNA of the CDR3: TGTGCCAGCAATCAACCCGACTCTAGAAACACCATATATTTT.

This sequence joins TRBV30 and TRBJ2-1; possibly TRBD2 for D (5 bases). Germline V gene sequence: CDR1 GTSNPN, CDR2 SVGIG (reference sequence). V shed 3 bases and J shed 9 bases, with 12 bases lying between them. CDR3 size: 12 residues. The chain's CDR3 is CAWSGVGSEQFF. The DNA of the CDR3 is TGTGCCTGGAGCGGGGTTGGGAGTGAGCAGTTCTTC.

V usage is TRBV4-2 and J usage is TRBJ2-3, with 11 bases aligning to TRBD2. The V gene end was trimmed by 3 bases and the J gene end by 3 bases; junction bases not matched to a gene: 8. Germline assignment: CDR1 LGHNA and CDR2 YNFKEQ. This CDR3 has 17 residues. The CDR3 reads CASSQAGSGGATDTQYF. Written as DNA, the CDR3 is TGTGCCAGCAGCCAGGCGGGTAGCGGGGGGGCAACAGATACGCAGTATTTT.

As DNA, the CDR3 is TGTGCCAGCAGTTCGACAGGGGGCGAAAGAGGCTACACCTTC. Protein product: CASSSTGGERGYTF. The chain couples TRBV28 to TRBJ1-2; 10 nucleotides align to TRBD1. V lost 4 bases and J lost 8; bases outside the gene matches: 7. The germline CDR1 and CDR2 sequences are MDHEN and SYDVKM. The CDR3 contains 14 residues.

The chain recombines TRBV5-1 with TRBJ2-2, with D maybe TRBD2 (6 bases). This CDR3 is 17 amino acids long. V lost 2 bases and J lost 5, with 19 bases in between. The germline V gene encodes CDR1 SGHRS and CDR2 YFSETQ. DNA of the CDR3: TGCGCCAGCAGCTTAACTATTGGGACTCCGGGAACCGGGGAGCTGTTTTTT. Translating gives CASSLTIGTPGTGELFF.

The chain recombines TRBV6-4 with TRBJ2-2, with D perhaps matching TRBD1 (6 bases). V dropped 5 bases and J dropped 0 bases, with 7 bases sitting between them. The CDR3 has 14 residues. Per the germline V gene, CDR1 is MRHNA and CDR2 is SNTAGT. The CDR3 nucleotides are TGTGCCAGCAGTCCAGGGGCGAACACCGGGGAGCTGTTTTTT. Translating it yields CASSPGANTGELFF.

This clone was observed a few times. V and J are TRBV2 and TRBJ2-7, with 9 nucleotides matching TRBD1. Germline V lookup: CDR1 SNHLY, CDR2 FYNNEI. The junction had 10 bases not matched to a gene; V was cut back by 6 bases and J by 1 base. This CDR3 region has 16 residues. CDR3 sequence (DNA): TGTGCCAGCAGGGAGACCCCGGGACAGGGTTCCTACGAGCAGTACTTC. This translates into CASRETPGQGSYEQYF.

This chain connects TRBV14 to TRBJ2-5; TRBD1 is a possible D gene (7 bases). Trimming removed 4 bases at V and 5 bases at J, with 17 bases between. From germline, CDR1 is SGHDN and CDR2 FVKESK. CDR3 length: 15 amino acids. The CDR3 nucleotides read TGTGCCAGCAGCCGGACGGAGGGGGCAAAGGAGACCCAGTACTTC. It codes for CASSRTEGAKETQYF.

V is TRBV29-1 and J is TRBJ2-1; D unresolved. The CDR3 runs to 13 residues. V was clipped by 4 bases and J by 4 bases, with 11 bases between them. Germline V gene sequence: CDR1 SQVTM, CDR2 ANQGSEA. In nucleotides, the CDR3 is TGCAGCGTTGCCCCCCTCTATTACAATGAGCAGTTCTTC. Residues: CSVAPLYYNEQFF.

The rearrangement uses TRBV28 and TRBJ1-2, with unresolved D. CDR3 size: 14 residues. The ends were cut back, 6 bases at V and 6 bases at J, with 17 bases in the middle. Per germline, CDR1 MDHEN and CDR2 SYDVKM. As DNA, the CDR3 is TGTGCCAGCAGCCCGCCCCAAGAGCGTCATGGCTACACCTTC. This translates into CASSPPQERHGYTF.

V and J are TRBV27 and TRBJ2-3; 8 bases match TRBD1. V shed 5 bases, J shed 0 bases, and the junction held 7 bases outside the gene matches. Germline CDR1 MNHEY, CDR2 SMNVEV (reference sequence). The CDR3 is made up of 16 amino acids. The CDR3 loop is CASSKPTGVSTDTQYF. CDR3 nucleotides: TGTGCCAGCAGTAAACCGACAGGGGTTAGCACAGATACGCAGTATTTT.

The chain links TRBV15 to TRBJ1-1; TRBD1 agrees at 8 bases. Trimming removed 5 bases from V and 4 bases from J; junction bases left unmatched: 6. The V gene's germline CDR1 is LNHNV and CDR2 YYDKDF (reference sequence). The CDR3 totals 14 residues. CDR3 coding DNA: TGTGCCACCAGCCTCAGGGGGCGATCCACTGAAGCTTTCTTT. Translation gives CATSLRGRSTEAFF.

The gene calls are TRBV19 and TRBJ1-5; no definite D call. CDR1 LNHDA and CDR2 SQIVND come from the germline V gene (reference sequence). The CDR3 consists of 12 residues. Trimming took off 9 bases at V and 7 bases at J, with 13 bases between the two ends. CDR3 sequence: CASTSYSQPQHF. In DNA form, the CDR3 reads TGTGCCAGCACTAGCTACTCGCAGCCCCAGCATTTT. Drawing the rest from reference TRBV19 and TRBJ1-5, the complete variable domain is DGGITQSPKYLFRKEGQNVTLSCEQNLNHDAMYWYRQDPGQGLRLIYYSQIVNDFQKGDIAEGYSVSREKKESFPLTVTSAQKNPTAFYLCASTSYSQPQHFGDGTRLSIL.

The rearrangement joins TRBV11-2 to TRBJ2-7; 7 bases line up with TRBD2. The length of the CDR3 is 17 residues. CDR1 and CDR2 (germline): SGHAT, FQNNGV. The V and J ends lost 7 bases and 0 bases, in that order; junction bases with no gene match: 15. CDR3 DNA sequence: TGTGCCAGCACAAATACGGGGCTAGCGGCGCTCTCCTACGAGCAGTACTTC. Translated, it gives CASTNTGLAALSYEQYF.

J is TRBJ1-4 and V is TRBV4-1, with no clear D. Trimming took 0 bases from V and 2 from J, leaving 10 bases between them. From germline, CDR1 is MGHRA and CDR2 YSYEKL. CDR3 length equals 16 residues. In nucleotides, the CDR3 is TGCGCCAGCAGCCAAGACCAGCCGGGGACTAATGAAAAACTGTTTTTT. It translates to CASSQDQPGTNEKLFF.